The 27 T cell receptor beta chains below all came from one sample that was sequenced in a study of blood T cell repertoires in COVID-19. Profiling relied on immunoSEQ multiplex PCR, and the TCRdb table lists in-frame clones only, not all of them. The sample shows roughly 360,000 clones, about four fifths of them seen only once. The sequencing input was PBMCs or T cells enriched from blood (not recorded which). Source of these receptors: a woman aged 50 to 60 who had recovered from COVID-19.

The chain combines TRBV9 with TRBJ2-7; a possible D gene is TRBD2 (6 bases). V was shortened by 4 bases and J by 2 bases, with 16 bases between the two germline ends. CDR1 and CDR2 (germline): SGDLS, YYNGEE. The CDR3 contains 15 residues. The CDR3 spells CASSPGGLLTYEQYF. The CDR3 nucleotides are TGTGCCAGCAGCCCCGGGGGACTGCTAACCTACGAGCAGTACTTC.

Regarding this clone: This CDR3 is also generated by other DNA sequences in the sample. The genes are TRBV10-3 and TRBJ1-2; a weak D match, TRBD1 (5 bases). V shed 3 bases and J shed 5 bases, with 10 bases lying between them. From germline, CDR1 is ENHRY and CDR2 SYGVKD. There are 13 residues in the CDR3. The CDR3 DNA is TGTGCCATCAGTGATTCCGGGGGTTATGGCTACACCTTC. This gives the protein CAISDSGGYGYTF.

The CDR3 bases are TGTGCCAGCAGCTTCTTACTGGGTCTAGCTGGAAACACCATATATTTT. This sequence encodes CASSFLLGLAGNTIYF. The gene calls are TRBV7-2 and TRBJ1-3; D is undetermined. The CDR3 is 16 amino acids. The V end lost 3 bases, the J end lost 2 bases, and 14 bases lay between the germline ends. CDR1 is SGHTA, CDR2 FQGNSA, per germline.

The V call is TRBV27, the J call TRBJ1-1; D not certain. The CDR3 sequence is 13 residues long. Germline loops: CDR1 MNHEY, CDR2 SMNVEV (reference sequence). Between the trimmed V and J ends, which lost 5 bases and 0 bases, there was a span of 7 bases. CDR3 region: CASSTQMNTEAFF. The CDR3 coding sequence is TGTGCCAGCAGTACCCAGATGAACACTGAAGCTTTCTTT.

The chain uses TRBV27 and TRBJ2-1; D is unclear. CDR1 is MNHEY and CDR2 is SMNVEV in the germline V gene (reference sequence). The V gene lost 3 bases and the J gene lost 6 bases, with 9 bases spanning the gap. This CDR3 spans 13 amino acids. CDR3 DNA sequence: TGTGCCAGCAGTTTGTTGTCTAGCAATGAGCAGTTCTTC. It codes for CASSLLSSNEQFF.

This clone was seen a handful of times. The sample contains more than one DNA sequence encoding this CDR3. The V call is TRBV7-2, the J call TRBJ1-3; 7 nucleotides agree with TRBD1. There are 17 residues in the CDR3. The germline V gene encodes CDR1 SGHTA and CDR2 FQGNSA. V shed 0 bases, J shed 0 bases, and the junction held 5 bases outside the gene matches. CDR3 DNA sequence: TGTGCCAGCAGCTTAGCAGGGACAGCGCTCTCTGGAAACACCATATATTTT. It encodes CASSLAGTALSGNTIYF.

The chain links TRBV5-1 to TRBJ2-3; the match to TRBD2 covers 10 bases. J gave up 6 bases and V 0 bases, and 7 bases lay outside the gene matches. Germline V gene data show CDR1 as SGHRS and CDR2 as YFSETQ. This CDR3 is built from 16 residues. CDR3 in amino acids: CASSLGSGGAEDTQYF. The CDR3 DNA reads TGCGCCAGCAGCTTGGGGAGCGGGGGGGCAGAGGATACGCAGTATTTT.

The V call is TRBV3-1 (or the pseudogene TRBV3-2), the J call TRBJ1-1; possibly TRBD1 for D (6 bases). CDR1 and CDR2 (germline): LGHDT, YNNKEL (reference sequence). The CDR3 spans 15 residues. Trimming removed 4 bases at V and 1 base at J, with 13 bases between. CDR3 in DNA: TGTGCCAGCAGCCCGCAGGGGACGCCGAACACTGAAGCTTTCTTT. This sequence encodes CASSPQGTPNTEAFF.

The gene calls are TRBV7-2 and TRBJ2-3, with TRBD2 as a possible D gene (6 bases). The CDR3 is made up of 16 amino acids. Germline V gives CDR1 SGHTA, CDR2 FQGNSA. Trimming shortened V by 3 bases and J by 0 bases, and 13 bases separated the two germline ends. The CDR3 DNA reads as TGTGCCAGCAGCTTTGGAGGGTGGAGTAGCACAGATACGCAGTATTTT. Its translation is CASSFGGWSSTDTQYF.

The chain combines TRBV7-9 with TRBJ1-2; D remains unclear. V lost 3 bases, J lost 3 bases, and 17 bases lay in between. The CDR3 consists of 16 residues. Germline CDR1 reads SEHNR; CDR2 reads FQNEAQ (reference sequence). The CDR3 reads CASSFAGTRVDYGYTF. CDR3 nucleotide sequence: TGTGCCAGCAGCTTCGCGGGCACCCGAGTTGACTATGGCTACACCTTC.

Remarks on this clone: Within the sample, other DNA sequences also encode this same CDR3. The chain couples TRBV24-1 to TRBJ2-3; 8 positions agree with TRBD1. This CDR3 region has 14 residues. J was trimmed by 0 bases and V by 5 bases; bases with no gene match: 0. Germline assignment: CDR1 KGHDR and CDR2 SFDVKD. CDR3 loop: CATSAGGSTDTQYF. CDR3 nucleotide sequence: TGTGCCACCAGTGCAGGGGGCAGCACAGATACGCAGTATTTT.

This clone was observed a few times. The chain has TRBV7-9 and TRBJ2-7; D remains unclear. The CDR3 extends over 12 amino acids. V was cut by 1 base and J by 4 bases, with 5 bases left in between. Germline CDR1 and CDR2: SEHNR and FQNEAQ (reference sequence). The CDR3 DNA reads TGTGCCAGCAGCTTAGTCGAGTACGAGCAGTACTTC. This encodes CASSLVEYEQYF.

The rearrangement links TRBV6-4 to TRBJ2-2, with 10 bases that match TRBD1. This CDR3 has 15 amino acids. V trimming: 7 bases; J trimming: 7 bases; junction bases outside the gene matches: 9. Germline CDR1 and CDR2: MRHNA and SNTAGT. DNA of the CDR3: TGTGCCAGCAAACCGGGACAGGGGCCGTACGGGGAGCTGTTTTTT. As protein: CASKPGQGPYGELFF.

This chain joins TRBV11-2 and TRBJ1-1, with 10 bases that match TRBD1. The germline V gene encodes CDR1 SGHAT and CDR2 FQNNGV. The CDR3 contains 16 residues. V lost 3 bases and J lost 1; bases outside the gene matches: 5. The CDR3 sequence: CASSFQTGGSNTEAFF. CDR3 nucleotides: TGTGCCAGCAGCTTCCAGACAGGGGGCTCGAACACTGAAGCTTTCTTT.

CDR3 DNA: TGTGCCACCGCCGACAGGGACTCCTACGAGCAGTACTTC. Protein sequence: CATADRDSYEQYF. V gene TRBV15 combines with J gene TRBJ2-7; TRBD1 agrees at 7 bases. V dropped 8 bases and J dropped 0; count of bases not matched to a gene: 4. Germline CDR1 reads LNHNV; CDR2 reads YYDKDF (reference sequence). There are 13 residues in the CDR3. Full variable domain (outside the CDR3, taken from reference TRBV15 and TRBJ2-7): DAMVIQNPRYQVTQFGKPVTLSCSQTLNHNVMYWYQQKSSQAPKLLFHYYDKDFNNEADTPDNFQSRRPNTSFCFLDIRSPGLGDTAMYLCATADRDSYEQYFGPGTRLTVT.

This sequence joins TRBV11-1 and TRBJ1-1, with D perhaps TRBD1 (5 bases). In germline, CDR1 is SGHAT, CDR2 FQDESV (reference sequence). V shed 5 bases and J shed 4 bases, with 17 bases lying between them. There are 15 residues in the CDR3. The DNA for the CDR3 is TGTGCCAGCAGCGCTTCGACAGAAAAGGGCACTGAAGCTTTCTTT. It translates to CASSASTEKGTEAFF.

The V call is TRBV7-9, the J call TRBJ2-1; possible D gene TRBD2, 7 bases. This CDR3 spans 16 amino acids. Germline CDR1 is SEHNR and CDR2 is FQNEAQ (reference sequence). Trimming stripped 2 bases from V and 4 bases from J, with 15 bases between. CDR3 nucleotides: TGTGCCAGCAGCTTAACGGGGGGCAGGGGATACAATGAGCAGTTCTTC. The encoded protein is CASSLTGGRGYNEQFF.

The genes are TRBV7-8 and TRBJ1-1; D possibly corresponds to TRBD1 (5 bases). The CDR3 contains 15 residues. Germline lookup yields CDR1 SGHVS and CDR2 FQNEAQ. Trimming pared 5 bases from V and 3 bases from J, leaving 16 bases between. The CDR3 nucleotides are TGTGCCAGCAGCGTGGCCAGGGATCACGACACTGAAGCTTTCTTT. It codes for CASSVARDHDTEAFF.

The rearrangement joins TRBV19 to TRBJ1-1; 7 nucleotides match TRBD1. Germline CDR1 reads LNHDA; CDR2 reads SQIVND (reference sequence). There are 13 residues in the CDR3. Trimming cost V 9 bases and J 3 bases; bases outside gene matches: 7. CDR3 protein: CASNRGGDTEAFF. The CDR3 DNA reads TGTGCCAGCAACAGGGGCGGGGACACTGAAGCTTTCTTT. The full variable domain, rest sourced from reference TRBV19 and TRBJ1-1, is DGGITQSPKYLFRKEGQNVTLSCEQNLNHDAMYWYRQDPGQGLRLIYYSQIVNDFQKGDIAEGYSVSREKKESFPLTVTSAQKNPTAFYLCASNRGGDTEAFFGQGTRLTVV.

This chain connects TRBV7-2 to TRBJ1-1, with 9 bases that match TRBD1. The CDR3 contains 15 residues. Losses at the gene ends were 2 bases for V and 5 bases for J; bases not matched to a gene: 6. From germline, CDR1 is SGHTA and CDR2 FQGNSA. Written as DNA, the CDR3 is TGTGCCAGCAGCTTAAAACAGGGGGCCTGGACTGAAGCTTTCTTT. It yields the protein CASSLKQGAWTEAFF.

This clone showed up just once. The chain joins TRBV27 to TRBJ1-3; 8 bases line up with TRBD1. The V gene's germline CDR1 is MNHEY and CDR2 SMNVEV (reference sequence). This CDR3 region has 17 residues. J lost 2 bases, V lost 6 bases, and 12 bases had no gene match. CDR3 sequence reads: CASSQLAPGQAGNTIYF. CDR3 DNA sequence: TGTGCCAGCAGCCAACTGGCCCCGGGACAGGCTGGAAACACCATATATTTT.

This clone has just one count. This sequence joins TRBV6-6 and TRBJ1-5; TRBD1 might be the D (6 bases). CDR1 is MNHNY, CDR2 SVGAGI, per germline (reference sequence). The length of the CDR3 is 13 residues. V shed 5 bases and J shed 3 bases, with 8 bases lying between them. The CDR3, as DNA: TGTGCCAGCAGTCGACAGGTCAATCAGCCCCAGCATTTT. It codes for CASSRQVNQPQHF.

The V call is TRBV6-1, the J call TRBJ2-3; 8 bases line up with TRBD2. This CDR3 spans 19 amino acids. The V gene end was trimmed by 4 bases and the J gene end by 0 bases; junction bases not matched to a gene: 15. Germline CDR1 reads MNHNS; CDR2 reads SASEGT. DNA of the CDR3: TGTGCCAGCAGTGCTCGGGGGGGGGCCCTACAATATAGCACAGATACGCAGTATTTT. Translating gives CASSARGGALQYSTDTQYF.

J is TRBJ2-1 and V is TRBV24-1; 15 nucleotides line up with TRBD2. The CDR3 has 17 amino acids. Trimming at V came to 2 bases and at J to 6 bases, leaving 4 bases not matched to a gene. Germline CDR1 and CDR2: KGHDR and SFDVKD. The CDR3 DNA reads TGTGCCACCAGTGATTCTTGGACTAGCGGGAGGGCCAATGAGCAGTTCTTC. Translating it yields CATSDSWTSGRANEQFF.

The chain couples TRBV6-2 or TRBV6-3 to TRBJ2-1, with 7 bases aligning to TRBD2. The CDR3 is made up of 15 amino acids. Germline CDR1 is MNHEY and CDR2 is SVGEGT. Germline trimming cut 2 bases from V and 6 bases from J; bases unmatched to any gene: 7. The CDR3 DNA sequence: TGTGCCAGCAGTTACCTGGGGAGGGCCCCCAATGAGCAGTTCTTC. Protein sequence: CASSYLGRAPNEQFF.

The V call is TRBV7-9, the J call TRBJ2-2; weak D call: TRBD2 (5 bases). Trimming left V 5 bases short and J 4 bases short, with 14 bases between. The CDR3 has 15 amino acids. CDR1 SEHNR and CDR2 FQNEAQ come from the germline V gene (reference sequence). Here the CDR3 reads CASSAAGHGTGELFF. CDR3 DNA: TGTGCCAGCAGCGCCGCGGGTCATGGCACCGGGGAGCTGTTTTTT. The whole variable domain, remainder taken from reference TRBV7-9 and TRBJ2-2, is DTGVSQNPRHKITKRGQNVTFRCDPISEHNRLYWYRQTLGQGPEFLTYFQNEAQLEKSRLLSDRFSAERPKGSFSTLEIQRTEQGDSAMYLCASSAAGHGTGELFFGEGSRLTVL.

This clone was picked up one time. This chain joins TRBV18 and TRBJ1-3; D remains unclear. This CDR3 has 17 residues. Germline V gives CDR1 KGHSH, CDR2 LQKENI. V was trimmed by 0 bases and J by 0 bases, leaving 12 bases between them. CDR3 region: CASSPPSSGNSGNTIYF. The CDR3 DNA follows: TGTGCCAGCTCACCACCTTCGTCGGGAAACTCTGGAAACACCATATATTTT.